The 6 T cell receptor beta chains reported below all come from one sample, sequenced in a study of T-cell memory formation after mild COVID-19. MiXCR, run by TCRdb on the 5' RACE reads, gives a single entry per CDR3 protein. This sample has roughly 300,000 distinct CDR3 sequences, with 12% to 15% found just once. The source material was PBMCs or a T cell subset sorted from them (not recorded which). Source of these receptors: a man aged 18 to 29 who had mild COVID-19 (a few samples of this study predate the infection). Cell type and time point are not known.

This clonotype showed up just a few times. The CDR3 is CASMYTGVSPLHF. Here the CDR3 DNA reads TGTGCCAGCATGTATACAGGGGTTTCACCCCTCCACTTT. This chain joins TRBV6-6 and TRBJ1-6, with 7 bases aligning to TRBD1. The V segment lost 7 bases and the J segment 9 bases; nucleotides outside the gene matches: 6. Germline-derived CDR1 and CDR2 are MNHNY and SVGAGI (reference sequence). The CDR3 sequence is 13 residues long.

There are a few counts of this clonotype. In nucleotides, the CDR3 is TGCGCCAGCAGCCAAGCCCCCAGGGCCACAGATACGCAGTATTTT. Encoded protein: CASSQAPRATDTQYF. The chain recombines TRBV4-3 with TRBJ2-3; the D gene is possibly TRBD1 (5 bases). The germline V gene encodes CDR1 LGHNA and CDR2 YSLEER. The germline V and J ends were trimmed by 1 base and 2 bases, with 10 bases remaining between them. The CDR3 consists of 15 residues.

This clonotype was observed a handful of times. The chain links TRBV7-9 to TRBJ1-1; D is unresolved. The CDR3 contains 12 residues. Trimming removed 1 base from V and 8 bases from J, with 8 bases in between. Germline V lookup: CDR1 SEHNR, CDR2 FQNEAQ (reference sequence). CDR3 residues: CASSLDAGEAFF. Written as DNA, the CDR3 is TGTGCCAGCAGCTTAGACGCGGGAGAAGCTTTCTTT.

The CDR3 sequence: CASSLGPVSTDTQYF. The CDR3 DNA reads as TGCGCCAGCAGCTTGGGACCAGTTAGCACAGATACGCAGTATTTT. This rearrangement joins TRBV5-1 to TRBJ2-3, with D unclear. CDR3 length: 15 residues. CDR1 is SGHRS, CDR2 YFSETQ, per germline. The V and J ends lost 0 bases and 0 bases respectively, with 8 bases between them.

This chain joins TRBV20-1 and TRBJ2-3, with D possibly matching TRBD1 (5 bases). The CDR3 covers 16 residues. The V gene's germline CDR1 is DFQATT and CDR2 SNEGSKA (reference sequence). V was shortened by 0 bases and J by 0 bases, with 13 bases between the two germline ends. CDR3 region: CSARDQDRLSTDTQYF. CDR3 nucleotide sequence: TGCAGTGCTAGAGATCAAGACAGACTTAGCACAGATACGCAGTATTTT.

The chain couples TRBV3-1 to TRBJ2-3, with 7 bases that match TRBD1. V lost 4 bases and J lost 6; bases outside the gene matches: 7. This CDR3 has 14 residues. Looked up from germline, CDR1 is LGHDT and CDR2 is YNNKEL (reference sequence). The CDR3, as DNA: TGTGCCAGCAGCCCGAGACAGGGCCCCGATACGCAGTATTTT. Amino acids: CASSPRQGPDTQYF.